This TCR beta chain was observed in a study of blood T cell repertoires in COVID-19. Study context: Researchers got acute and convalescent COVID-19 samples from the United States, Italy and Spain. T cells, B-cell-depleted T cells, or PBMCs provided the cDNA or gDNA that served as material.

Germline assignment: CDR1 LNHNV and CDR2 YYDKDF (reference sequence). CDR3 length equals 15 residues. Trimming removed 3 bases from V and 0 bases from J, with 10 bases in between. Original analysis: Amplification of reference gene primers provided the estimated nucleated cell counts. Assay used: immunoSEQ multiplex PCR; TCRdb lists only in-frame clones, some missing. V and J calls and clone size are copied from that table; D and trimming were computed from the DNA. The sample includes under 500,000 clones, around 89% of them seen just once. This sequence originates from a woman aged 25 to 39 with acute or convalescent COVID-19. The rearrangement links TRBV15 to TRBJ2-3; D gene ambiguous. The sequenced sample was peripheral blood. As DNA, the CDR3 is TGTGCCACCAGCAGGACAAGAGTTAGCACAGATACGCAGTATTTT. Encoded protein: CATSRTRVSTDTQYF.